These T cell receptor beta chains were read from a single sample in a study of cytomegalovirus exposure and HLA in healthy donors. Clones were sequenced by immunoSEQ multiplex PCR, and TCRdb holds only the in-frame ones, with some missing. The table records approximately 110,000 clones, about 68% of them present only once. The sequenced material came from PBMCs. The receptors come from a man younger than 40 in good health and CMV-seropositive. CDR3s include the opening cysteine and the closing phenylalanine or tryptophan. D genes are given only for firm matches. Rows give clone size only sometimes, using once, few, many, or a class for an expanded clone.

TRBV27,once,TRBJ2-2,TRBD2,CASSDSGGNTGELFF
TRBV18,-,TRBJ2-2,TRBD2,CASSPTYLAGTGELFF
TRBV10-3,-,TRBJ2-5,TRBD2,CAISDGSGGESRTQYF
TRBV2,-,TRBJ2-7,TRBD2,CASSTERGALHF
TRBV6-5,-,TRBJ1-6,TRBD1,CASSYWRGGESPLHF
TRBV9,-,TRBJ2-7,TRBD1,CASSPPGTGGSYEQYF
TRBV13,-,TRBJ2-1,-,CASSSLGVANNEQFF
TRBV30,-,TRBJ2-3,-,CAWSGGGPDTQYF
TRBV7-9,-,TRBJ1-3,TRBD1,CASSLGTGGSGNTIYF
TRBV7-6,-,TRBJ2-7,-,CASSLGTADSYEQYF
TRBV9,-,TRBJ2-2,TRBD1,CASSAGTGSTTGELFF
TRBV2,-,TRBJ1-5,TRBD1,CASSGQGAYQPQHF
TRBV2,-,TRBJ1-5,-,CASSGEGSNQPQHF
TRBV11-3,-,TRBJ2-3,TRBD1,CASSVGTGRTDTQYF
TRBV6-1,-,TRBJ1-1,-,CASSEQGSVTEAFF
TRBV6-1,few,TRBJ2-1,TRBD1,CASSTGTGKFF
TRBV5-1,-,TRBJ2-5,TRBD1,CASSLGQGAYQETQYF
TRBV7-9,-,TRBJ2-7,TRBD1,CASSAATGPDEQYF
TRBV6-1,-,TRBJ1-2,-,CASSEQDFYGYTF
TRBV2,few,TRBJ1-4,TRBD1,CASNLDTGAGEKLFF
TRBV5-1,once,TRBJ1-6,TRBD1,CASSLGDRGQGSPLHF
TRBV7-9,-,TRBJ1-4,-,CSSSWTEEKLFF
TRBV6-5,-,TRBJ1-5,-,CASSSGPGRNNQPQHF
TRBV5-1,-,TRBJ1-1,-,CASSSSTGGTEAFF
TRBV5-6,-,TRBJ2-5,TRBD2,CASSLGGGETQYF
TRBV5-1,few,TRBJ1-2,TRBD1,CASSFTGGTYGYTF
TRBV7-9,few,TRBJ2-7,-,CASSLVRDEQYF
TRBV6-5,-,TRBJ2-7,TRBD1,CASSYFSRGNEQYF
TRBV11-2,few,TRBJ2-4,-,CASSLVTVGRNIQYF
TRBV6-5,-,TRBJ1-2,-,CASSYSAVPGSGYTF
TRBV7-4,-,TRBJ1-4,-,CASSLGRTVTNEKLFF
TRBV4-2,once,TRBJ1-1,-,CASSIGGRYGSAFF
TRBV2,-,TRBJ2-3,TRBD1,CASQQGAYTDTQYF
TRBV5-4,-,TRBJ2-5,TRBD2,CASSRGGSKETQYF
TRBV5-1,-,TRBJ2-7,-,CASSLVGELEQYF
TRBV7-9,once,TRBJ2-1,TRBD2,CASSLDGGADEQFF